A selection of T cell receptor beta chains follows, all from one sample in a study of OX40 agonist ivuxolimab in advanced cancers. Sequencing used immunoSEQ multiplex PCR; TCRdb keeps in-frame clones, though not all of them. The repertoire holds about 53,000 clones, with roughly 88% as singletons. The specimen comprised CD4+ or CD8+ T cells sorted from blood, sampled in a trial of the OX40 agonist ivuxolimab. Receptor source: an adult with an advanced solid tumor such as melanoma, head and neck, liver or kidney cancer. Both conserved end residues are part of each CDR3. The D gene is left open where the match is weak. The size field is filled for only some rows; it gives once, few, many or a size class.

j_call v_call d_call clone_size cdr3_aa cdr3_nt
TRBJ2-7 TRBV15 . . CATSRDRTASYEQYF TGTGCCACCAGCAGAGATAGAACCGCGTCCTACGAGCAGTACTTC
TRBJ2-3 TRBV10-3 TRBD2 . CAIRSIAGGTISTDTQYF TGTGCCATCAGGTCCATAGCGGGGGGGACTATTAGCACAGATACGCAGTATTTT
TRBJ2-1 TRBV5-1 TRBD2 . CASRLAGGAYNEQFF TGCGCCAGCAGACTAGCGGGGGGCGCCTACAATGAGCAGTTCTTC
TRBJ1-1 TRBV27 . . CASNPGPQMEAFF TGTGCCAGCAATCCCGGGCCACAGATGGAGGCTTTCTTT
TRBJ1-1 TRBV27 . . CASRRGGGGAFF TGTGCCAGCCGTCGAGGGGGGGGAGGCGCTTTCTTT
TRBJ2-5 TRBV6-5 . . CASSLPSSGKETQYF TGTGCCAGCAGTTTACCTTCTTCAGGAAAAGAGACCCAGTACTTC
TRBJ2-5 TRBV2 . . CASSDRPQETQYF TGTGCCAGCAGTGACAGGCCTCAAGAGACCCAGTACTTC
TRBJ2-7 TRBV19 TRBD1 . CASSADRGEQYF TGTGCCAGTAGTGCCGACAGGGGCGAGCAGTACTTC
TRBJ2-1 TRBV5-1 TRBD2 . CASSWTSGDNEQFF TGCGCCAGCAGCTGGACTAGCGGGGACAATGAGCAGTTCTTC
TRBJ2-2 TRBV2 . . CASSEDGTGELFF TGTGCCAGCAGTGAAGACGGCACCGGGGAGCTGTTTTTT
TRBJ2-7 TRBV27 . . CASSLGQSYEQYF TGTGCCAGCAGTTTAGGGCAGTCCTACGAGCAGTACTTC
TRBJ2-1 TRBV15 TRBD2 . CATSRRLAFEQFF TGTGCCACCAGCAGGAGACTAGCTTTTGAGCAGTTCTTC
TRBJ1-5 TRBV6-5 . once CASSSATGMEPQHF TGTGCCAGCAGTTCCGCGACGGGGATGGAGCCCCAGCATTTT
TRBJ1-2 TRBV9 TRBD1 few CASSVYGQARGDLGYTF TGTGCCAGCAGCGTTTACGGACAGGCCAGGGGAGATCTCGGCTACACCTTC
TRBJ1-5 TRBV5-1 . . CASSENWGNQPQHF TGCGCCAGCTCCGAGAACTGGGGCAATCAGCCCCAGCATTTT
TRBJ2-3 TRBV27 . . CASSLNTDTQYF TGTGCCAGCAGTTTAAACACAGATACGCAGTATTTT
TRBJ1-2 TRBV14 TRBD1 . CASSLYGQGARGYTF TGTGCCAGCAGCCTATACGGACAGGGGGCGAGGGGCTACACCTTC
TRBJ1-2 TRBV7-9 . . CASSQGTLHYGYTF TGTGCCAGCAGTCAAGGGACCCTTCACTATGGCTACACCTTC